Reported below is one T cell receptor beta chain. This clonotype was detected many times. No antigen is known for it. The sample holds no much larger clone one base away, and base qualities are not on file. This sample is part of a study of neurological immune-mediated disorders (dated by TCRdb to between 2017 and 2020). As for the study more broadly: Peripheral blood TCR-beta repertoires from HTLV-I-associated myelopathy (HAM/TSP) patients, multiple sclerosis patients and healthy controls were compared by UMI-based sequencing. Longitudinal samples, technical triplicates and paired sorted CD4+ and CD8+ T-cell subsets, alongside PBMC samples, were included among the approximately 100 TCR-beta libraries. Longitudinal HAM/TSP donors and healthy donors each had 3 time-points at intervals of about 3-45 months. The cohort comprised 68 subjects: roughly 15 HAM/TSP patients, around 34 multiple sclerosis patients and about 20 healthy controls. Results the study describes overall, beyond this receptor: Across subjects, expanded clones never shared an identical CDR3 amino acid sequence, which suggests that the TCR-beta repertoires in every group were private. The highest TCR clonal expansion was observed in HAM/TSP patients, whereas the lowest was observed in MS patients, even when compared with healthy controls.

Read against the paper, the sample's time point label means: longitudinal time-point 3. Unsorted PBMC libraries were generated from 2 million PBMCs stored in RNAlater at -80 °C until RNA extraction. Peripheral blood underwent Ficoll-Hypaque density gradient centrifugation to isolate PBMCs, which were then cryopreserved in liquid nitrogen. cDNA was synthesized by template-switch 5'RACE using a primer carrying a 10-nucleotide random unique molecular identifier by which each TCR transcript was tagged. Every sequencing run covered 15-18 subjects and yielded more than 180 million TCR-beta sequences. The RNeasy kit was used to extract total RNA. The KAPA Real-time Library Amplification kit was used to amplify TCR-beta VDJ regions with primers targeting the TCR constant region and the 5'RACE anchor. Sample indexes and Illumina adaptors were added in a first PCR, and a second PCR then increased library yield. After purification with Ampure beads, the TCR product of roughly 650 bp was size-selected on a 2% E-gel SizeSelection system. Before pooling, library quality was checked on a Bioanalyzer, concentration was measured with Qubit, and libraries were quantified with the Kapa Library Quantification kit. Paired-end 2 x 150 bp sequencing of the libraries was performed on an Illumina HiSeq 2500. To increase sequence diversity, roughly 24-31% phiX was spiked into each library pool. The authors processed their data as follows. Quality-filtered reads were processed with the UMI-based MiGEC pipeline, which removed over 75% of raw TCR sequences during error correction. VDJ genes were aligned to IMGT germline references, and clonotypes were defined by unique CDR3 amino acid sequence plus V-J genes. Clonal expansion, Shannon diversity and CDR3 relatedness were evaluated with VDJtools (CalcPairwiseDistances, ClusterSamples), while phylogenetic trees were built in CLCbio workbench. Clones with at least 8 unique UMIs were defined as expanded, with this threshold being based on coefficient-of-variation modelling across technical triplicates. The raw public data were reprocessed by TCRdb itself: fastp quality trimming at Q25, MiXCR clonotype calling, in-frame beta chains only. Rows with one shared CDR3 protein collapse into an entry with the most common genes and DNA. TCRdb, rather than the study authors, made the V and J calls. This sample lists around 100,000 distinct CDR3 sequences; 10% to 13% were detected once. About 3.1% of the sample lies in the top ten.

Sequences MDHEN (CDR1) and SYDVKM (CDR2) are obtained from the germline V gene. The trim is 5 bases for V and 5 bases for J, with a gap of 13 bases between the germline ends. The CDR3 covers 15 residues, taking in both the cysteine and the phenylalanine. Only CDR3 DNA is held: 45 bases, read in frame from base 1. This receptor was taken from a female donor with HTLV-1-associated myelopathy (HAM/TSP). Here the chain combines TRBV28 and TRBJ1-6; no D gene is confidently identified. Sequencing was performed on PBMCs. CDR3 loop: CASSTPTADNSPLHF. The DNA sequence is as follows: TGTGCCAGCAGTACTCCGACTGCTGATAATTCACCCCTCCACTTT.